The rows below give T cell receptor beta chains drawn from one sample of a study of blood T cell repertoires in COVID-19. Some clones are missing from TCRdb's copy, which holds only in-frame ones; the method was immunoSEQ multiplex PCR. The data hold over 300,000 clones, with more than 80% observed a single time. The sample consisted of peripheral blood. These receptors came from a man aged 35 to 55 with acute or convalescent COVID-19. Both conserved end residues are part of each CDR3. Only some rows state a clone size, as once, few, many or a class for expanded clones.

J gene: TRBJ1-1; V gene: TRBV9; clone size: once; CDR3 protein: CASSAKGGANTEAFF
J gene: TRBJ2-3; V gene: TRBV6-5; clone size: .; CDR3 protein: CASSPPGQGADTQYF
J gene: TRBJ1-2; V gene: TRBV5-4; clone size: .; CDR3 protein: CASSLGQDYGYTF
J gene: TRBJ1-1; V gene: TRBV7-3; clone size: .; CDR3 protein: CASSIFGGMNTEAFF
J gene: TRBJ2-1; V gene: TRBV5-4; clone size: .; CDR3 protein: CASSLEELKGLAGFGEQFF
J gene: TRBJ1-1; V gene: TRBV28; clone size: .; CDR3 protein: CASTPPGTGFSEAFF
J gene: TRBJ1-3; V gene: TRBV19; clone size: once; CDR3 protein: CASSIWDSSSGNTIYF
J gene: TRBJ1-2; V gene: TRBV20-1; clone size: .; CDR3 protein: CSARQSYGYTF
J gene: TRBJ2-5; V gene: TRBV5-4; clone size: many; CDR3 protein: CASSGTGGRETQYF
J gene: TRBJ1-1; V gene: TRBV19; clone size: .; CDR3 protein: CASSITGGTEAFF
J gene: TRBJ1-3; V gene: TRBV6-2/TRBV6-3; clone size: .; CDR3 protein: CASSYAFYVTGNTIYF
J gene: TRBJ2-1; V gene: TRBV19; clone size: .; CDR3 protein: CASSISGSSYNEQFF
J gene: TRBJ1-1; V gene: TRBV9; clone size: .; CDR3 protein: CASSPRQGITEAFF
J gene: TRBJ1-2; V gene: TRBV5-4; clone size: .; CDR3 protein: CASSLALGQENYGYTF
J gene: TRBJ2-7; V gene: TRBV28; clone size: .; CDR3 protein: CASSEDRRYEQYF
J gene: TRBJ1-1; V gene: TRBV5-1; clone size: .; CDR3 protein: CASSLEETEAFF
J gene: TRBJ1-5; V gene: TRBV3-1/TRBV3-2; clone size: .; CDR3 protein: CASSQGGLYSNQPQHF
J gene: TRBJ2-2; V gene: TRBV7-2; clone size: .; CDR3 protein: CASSYRDRVRTGELFF
J gene: TRBJ1-6; V gene: TRBV7-2; clone size: .; CDR3 protein: CASSPPDSRKGSLHF
J gene: TRBJ2-3; V gene: TRBV5-1; clone size: .; CDR3 protein: CASSSRGLAGYTDTQYF
J gene: TRBJ2-5; V gene: TRBV6-6; clone size: few; CDR3 protein: CASSYSQGAETQYF
J gene: TRBJ1-6; V gene: TRBV10-3; clone size: once; CDR3 protein: CAISESQNSPLHF
J gene: TRBJ1-2; V gene: TRBV18; clone size: .; CDR3 protein: CASSPPRGAANYGYTF
J gene: TRBJ2-1; V gene: TRBV11-1; clone size: once; CDR3 protein: CASSFRLRGTYNEQFF
J gene: TRBJ2-7; V gene: TRBV14; clone size: .; CDR3 protein: CASSPNREINEQYF
J gene: TRBJ2-4; V gene: TRBV4-3; clone size: .; CDR3 protein: CASSQEVPGRVSKNIQYF
J gene: TRBJ1-2; V gene: TRBV30; clone size: .; CDR3 protein: CAWSVLTEAGYTF
J gene: TRBJ1-1; V gene: TRBV7-8; clone size: .; CDR3 protein: CASSLKTGMNTEAFF
J gene: TRBJ1-2; V gene: TRBV6-4; clone size: .; CDR3 protein: CASSGTFYGYTF
J gene: TRBJ1-1; V gene: TRBV7-2; clone size: .; CDR3 protein: CASSLDYGRGAEAFF
J gene: TRBJ1-3; V gene: TRBV6-5; clone size: .; CDR3 protein: CASRGAGVENTIYF
J gene: TRBJ1-1; V gene: TRBV13; clone size: once; CDR3 protein: CASSHRRTAVNTEAFF
J gene: TRBJ2-7; V gene: TRBV5-4; clone size: .; CDR3 protein: CASSLATRSYEQYF
J gene: TRBJ2-7; V gene: TRBV5-1; clone size: .; CDR3 protein: CASSLVGTGGSEQYF
J gene: TRBJ2-7; V gene: TRBV6-6; clone size: .; CDR3 protein: CASSSDYSGTSYEQYF
J gene: TRBJ2-1; V gene: TRBV5-6; clone size: once; CDR3 protein: CASSLAGVLHEQFF
J gene: TRBJ2-1; V gene: TRBV7-9; clone size: .; CDR3 protein: CASSLNPGQGNEQFF
J gene: TRBJ2-3; V gene: TRBV4-1; clone size: .; CDR3 protein: CASSQGRGRDTDTQYF
J gene: TRBJ2-1; V gene: TRBV4-1; clone size: .; CDR3 protein: CASRRDRGIYNEQFF
J gene: TRBJ2-3; V gene: TRBV7-9; clone size: .; CDR3 protein: CASSLRPGLASTDTQYF
J gene: TRBJ1-5; V gene: TRBV29-1; clone size: .; CDR3 protein: CSVVDTYNQPQHF
J gene: TRBJ2-7; V gene: TRBV7-9; clone size: .; CDR3 protein: CASSLRPIGHAADEQYF